This T cell receptor (beta chain) was profiled in a study of spatial heterogeneity in lung cancer. Study details: In raw reads, more than eight appearances on average were recorded for each unique TCR and UMI combination. Whole-study results and caveats: Resection blood, more than follow-up blood, showed ubiquitous expanded tumor TCRs.

Per germline, CDR1 SGHRS and CDR2 YFSETQ. CDR3 length equals 16 residues. V was clipped by 3 bases and J by 5 bases; unmatched bases: 10. The time point is: sample taken at primary tumor resection. Unsorted samples of tumor, nontumor lung or frozen PBMC had their whole RNA sequenced. Samples were obtained from some 70 donors, all untreated early-stage non-small cell lung cancer patients. Each TCR cDNA molecule bore a unique molecular identifier. TCRdb re-called the 5' RACE reads through MiXCR, storing one row per CDR3 protein. The data contain roughly 46,000 distinct CDR3 sequences, approximately 12% of them singletons. As regards this clonotype: The antigen is not known.

The rearrangement uses TRBV5-1 and TRBJ2-3, with TRBD2 matching 9 bases. This TCR was sampled from a female donor with early-stage non-small cell lung cancer. The specimen was PBMCs, collected at surgery. The CDR3 region has the DNA TGCGCCAGCAGCTGGGCGGGAGCGGGGGGCGGAGATACGCAGTATTTT. Its protein product is CASSWAGAGGGDTQYF.